A selection of T cell receptor beta chains follows, all from one sample in a study of cytomegalovirus exposure and HLA in healthy donors. Profiled with immunoSEQ multiplex PCR; TCRdb holds only in-frame clones, not every one. This sample has around 63,000 clones, with roughly 95% found just once. Sequencing was performed on PBMCs. These receptors came from a woman under 30 in good health and CMV-seronegative. CDR3s include the opening cysteine and the closing phenylalanine or tryptophan. D genes are given only for firm matches. Not all rows give a size; the values are once, few, many and, for expanded clones, a class.

d_gene: -; j_gene: TRBJ2-1; len: 14; abundance: -; v_gene: TRBV6-1; CDR3nt: TGTGCCAGCACCAGAGCGACCCCTGGCAATGAGCAGTTCTTC; CDR3aa: CASTRATPGNEQFF
d_gene: TRBD2; j_gene: TRBJ2-7; len: 18; abundance: once; v_gene: TRBV28; CDR3nt: TGTGCCAGCAGCCCACAGGGGACTAGCGGGAGGATGAGCGACGAGCAGTACTTC; CDR3aa: CASSPQGTSGRMSDEQYF
d_gene: -; j_gene: TRBJ1-1; len: 14; abundance: -; v_gene: TRBV29-1; CDR3nt: TGCAGCGTAGCCCGGAGGATTGTGGGCACTGAAGCTTTCTTT; CDR3aa: CSVARRIVGTEAFF
d_gene: TRBD2; j_gene: TRBJ2-3; len: 16; abundance: -; v_gene: TRBV7-8; CDR3nt: TGTGCCAGCAGCCCCCGGGTAGCGGGGGACACAGATACGCAGTATTTT; CDR3aa: CASSPRVAGDTDTQYF
d_gene: TRBD1; j_gene: TRBJ2-1; len: 14; abundance: -; v_gene: TRBV10-3; CDR3nt: TGTGCCATCAGCAGGGGACAGGTGTACAATGAGCAGTTCTTC; CDR3aa: CAISRGQVYNEQFF
d_gene: -; j_gene: TRBJ1-2; len: 9; abundance: -; v_gene: TRBV18; CDR3nt: TGTGCCAGCTCACGACGGGACACCTTC; CDR3aa: CASSRRDTF
d_gene: -; j_gene: TRBJ2-3; len: 16; abundance: -; v_gene: TRBV28; CDR3nt: TGTGCCAGCAGTTCCCCCCGGGTTCTCGGGTGGGATACGCAGTATTTT; CDR3aa: CASSSPRVLGWDTQYF
d_gene: TRBD2; j_gene: TRBJ2-2; len: 15; abundance: -; v_gene: TRBV2; CDR3nt: TGTGCCAGCACCGTAGCGGGGGGCAACACCGGGGAGCTGTTTTTT; CDR3aa: CASTVAGGNTGELFF
d_gene: TRBD2; j_gene: TRBJ2-7; len: 15; abundance: -; v_gene: TRBV4-2; CDR3nt: TGTGCCAGCAGCCAAGAGGGCGGGAGCTCCTACGAGCAGTACTTC; CDR3aa: CASSQEGGSSYEQYF
d_gene: -; j_gene: TRBJ2-7; len: 14; abundance: -; v_gene: TRBV19; CDR3nt: TGTGCCAGTAGCCCAGGGGGGTGGGCCTACGAGCAGTACTTC; CDR3aa: CASSPGGWAYEQYF
d_gene: -; j_gene: TRBJ1-2; len: 14; abundance: -; v_gene: TRBV18; CDR3nt: TGTGCCAGCTCACCTGGGCCGGGGGACTATGGCTACACCTTC; CDR3aa: CASSPGPGDYGYTF
d_gene: -; j_gene: TRBJ1-1; len: 16; abundance: -; v_gene: TRBV7-9; CDR3nt: TGTGCCAGCAGCTTAGGGGAGGCGTCTCGGAACACTGAAGCTTTCTTT; CDR3aa: CASSLGEASRNTEAFF
d_gene: -; j_gene: TRBJ1-2; len: 13; abundance: -; v_gene: TRBV4-3; CDR3nt: TGCGCCAGCAGCCACCGTTGGAGCTATGGCTACACCTTC; CDR3aa: CASSHRWSYGYTF
d_gene: TRBD1; j_gene: TRBJ2-1; len: 13; abundance: -; v_gene: TRBV10-3; CDR3nt: TGTGCCATCAGTGGACAGGGGTGGAATGAGCAGTTCTTC; CDR3aa: CAISGQGWNEQFF
d_gene: -; j_gene: TRBJ2-5; len: 11; abundance: -; v_gene: TRBV30; CDR3nt: TGTGCCCGCATCCGGGGGGAGACCCAGTACTTC; CDR3aa: CARIRGETQYF
d_gene: TRBD2; j_gene: TRBJ2-5; len: 13; abundance: -; v_gene: TRBV29-1; CDR3nt: TGCAGCGCGGGACTAGCGGCCCAAGAGACCCAGTACTTC; CDR3aa: CSAGLAAQETQYF
d_gene: -; j_gene: TRBJ1-1; len: 14; abundance: -; v_gene: TRBV5-1; CDR3nt: TGCGCCAGCAGTTGGGGGCCCGGGGACACTGAAGCTTTCTTT; CDR3aa: CASSWGPGDTEAFF
d_gene: -; j_gene: TRBJ2-3; len: 16; abundance: -; v_gene: TRBV10-2; CDR3nt: TGCGCCAGCAGTGAGCCCGGGTCGCGGCCCCTGAATACGCAGTATTTT; CDR3aa: CASSEPGSRPLNTQYF
d_gene: -; j_gene: TRBJ1-5; len: 15; abundance: -; v_gene: TRBV18; CDR3nt: TGTGCCAGCTCCTACGGAGGGTATAGCAATCAGCCCCAGCATTTT; CDR3aa: CASSYGGYSNQPQHF
d_gene: -; j_gene: TRBJ2-7; len: 15; abundance: -; v_gene: TRBV4-3; CDR3nt: TGCGCCAGCAGCCAAAGATTAGAGGGCTTGGGGGAGCAGTACTTC; CDR3aa: CASSQRLEGLGEQYF
d_gene: TRBD2; j_gene: TRBJ2-3; len: 19; abundance: -; v_gene: TRBV4-3; CDR3nt: TGCGCCAGCAGCCAAGACTACCGAGGGACTAGCGGGACCACAGATACGCAGTATTTT; CDR3aa: CASSQDYRGTSGTTDTQYF
d_gene: -; j_gene: TRBJ2-7; len: 15; abundance: -; v_gene: TRBV7-8; CDR3nt: TGTGCCAGCAGCTTACGAGGTAGCGGCTCCTACGAGCAGTACTTC; CDR3aa: CASSLRGSGSYEQYF
d_gene: TRBD2; j_gene: TRBJ2-7; len: 13; abundance: -; v_gene: TRBV30; CDR3nt: TGTGCCTGTCTGTCTAGCGGCTCCTACGAGCAGTACTTC; CDR3aa: CACLSSGSYEQYF
d_gene: -; j_gene: TRBJ1-3; len: 14; abundance: -; v_gene: TRBV6-1; CDR3nt: TGTGCCAGCAGTGGACACAGGCTCTCCAACACCATATATTTT; CDR3aa: CASSGHRLSNTIYF
d_gene: -; j_gene: TRBJ2-1; len: 15; abundance: -; v_gene: TRBV12-5; CDR3nt: TGTGCTAGTGTGAGTCCGCGGGATCCCAACAATGAGCAGTTCTTC; CDR3aa: CASVSPRDPNNEQFF
d_gene: -; j_gene: TRBJ2-4; len: 20; abundance: once; v_gene: TRBV6-1; CDR3nt: TGTGCCAGCAGTGAAGCGGATTGGGGGCGCACGGGGTGGGACGGAAACATTCAGTACTTC; CDR3aa: CASSEADWGRTGWDGNIQYF
d_gene: -; j_gene: TRBJ2-3; len: 13; abundance: -; v_gene: TRBV7-8; CDR3nt: TGTGCCAGCAGCTGGTCAGGCACAGATACGCAGTATTTT; CDR3aa: CASSWSGTDTQYF
d_gene: TRBD2; j_gene: TRBJ2-1; len: 15; abundance: -; v_gene: TRBV10-3; CDR3nt: TGTGCCATCAGTGGGAGGACTAGCGGATACAATGAGCAGTTCTTC; CDR3aa: CAISGRTSGYNEQFF
d_gene: -; j_gene: TRBJ2-3; len: 17; abundance: once; v_gene: TRBV13; CDR3nt: TGTGCCAGCACCCAAACCTGGGGGGACAGCTTCACAGATACGCAGTATTTT; CDR3aa: CASTQTWGDSFTDTQYF
d_gene: -; j_gene: TRBJ2-5; len: 11; abundance: -; v_gene: TRBV20-1; CDR3nt: TGCAGTGGCGGGGTCCAAGAGACCCAGTACTTC; CDR3aa: CSGGVQETQYF
d_gene: TRBD2; j_gene: TRBJ2-3; len: 16; abundance: -; v_gene: TRBV9; CDR3nt: TGTGCCAGCAGCGTCTCGGCTAGCGGGGTCCCAGATACGCAGTATTTT; CDR3aa: CASSVSASGVPDTQYF
d_gene: -; j_gene: TRBJ2-3; len: 15; abundance: -; v_gene: TRBV5-6; CDR3nt: TGTGCCAGCAGCTATCCCGGGCCGGGGGCAGATACGCAGTATTTT; CDR3aa: CASSYPGPGADTQYF
d_gene: TRBD2; j_gene: TRBJ2-1; len: 15; abundance: -; v_gene: TRBV19; CDR3nt: TGTGCCAGTAGCCCCCTAGCGGGCCCCTCCAATGAGCAGTTCTTC; CDR3aa: CASSPLAGPSNEQFF
d_gene: TRBD1; j_gene: TRBJ1-2; len: 15; abundance: -; v_gene: TRBV15; CDR3nt: TGTGCCACCATCCCGGGACAGGGAGGGGAGTATGGCTACACCTTC; CDR3aa: CATIPGQGGEYGYTF
d_gene: -; j_gene: TRBJ2-5; len: 15; abundance: -; v_gene: TRBV7-3; CDR3nt: TGTGCCAGCAGCCACGGGCGGGGAACTCAAGAGACCCAGTACTTC; CDR3aa: CASSHGRGTQETQYF
d_gene: TRBD2; j_gene: TRBJ2-1; len: 16; abundance: -; v_gene: TRBV10-3; CDR3nt: TGTGCCATCAGTGGCGTTACTAGCGGGAGAGGCTATGAGCAGTTCTTC; CDR3aa: CAISGVTSGRGYEQFF
d_gene: TRBD2; j_gene: TRBJ2-2; len: 15; abundance: -; v_gene: TRBV27; CDR3nt: TGTGCCAGCGCGACGGTAGCGGGAGTGGGCGGGGAGCTGTTTTTT; CDR3aa: CASATVAGVGGELFF
d_gene: TRBD2; j_gene: TRBJ2-1; len: 18; abundance: -; v_gene: TRBV23-1; CDR3nt: TGCGCCAGCAGTCAATCGATCTTAACGGGAGGGTCCTACAATGAGCAGTTCTTC; CDR3aa: CASSQSILTGGSYNEQFF
d_gene: -; j_gene: TRBJ2-2; len: 16; abundance: few; v_gene: TRBV2; CDR3nt: TGTGCCAGCAGTGTAGCACCGGGTTCCTACACCGGGGAGCTGTTTTTT; CDR3aa: CASSVAPGSYTGELFF
d_gene: -; j_gene: TRBJ1-1; len: 15; abundance: -; v_gene: TRBV10-2; CDR3nt: TGCGCCAGCAGTGGGAGGGACGGAATGAACACTGAAGCTTTCTTT; CDR3aa: CASSGRDGMNTEAFF
d_gene: -; j_gene: TRBJ2-5; len: 17; abundance: -; v_gene: TRBV12-2; CDR3nt: TGTGCAAGTCGTCAGTTATTAGCGCGGGACTTGAGGGAGACCCAGTACTTC; CDR3aa: CASRQLLARDLRETQYF
d_gene: -; j_gene: TRBJ2-7; len: 16; abundance: -; v_gene: TRBV15; CDR3nt: TGTGCCACCAGCAGAGATGGACACAGGCCCTCCCACGAGCAGTACTTC; CDR3aa: CATSRDGHRPSHEQYF
d_gene: TRBD2; j_gene: TRBJ2-7; len: 11; abundance: -; v_gene: TRBV30; CDR3nt: TGTGCCTGGACCCCGGGGGGCGAGCAGTACTTC; CDR3aa: CAWTPGGEQYF
d_gene: TRBD1; j_gene: TRBJ1-2; len: 15; abundance: -; v_gene: TRBV28; CDR3nt: TGTGCCCTTAGGGGACAGGGGGGATTCGGCTATGGCTACACCTTC; CDR3aa: CALRGQGGFGYGYTF
d_gene: TRBD1; j_gene: TRBJ1-2; len: 13; abundance: -; v_gene: TRBV9; CDR3nt: TGTGCCAGCAGCCGGGACAGCACTAATGGCTACACCTTC; CDR3aa: CASSRDSTNGYTF
d_gene: -; j_gene: TRBJ1-2; len: 14; abundance: few; v_gene: TRBV5-1; CDR3nt: TGCGCCAGCAGCACAACAGGCCGGAACTATGGCTACACCTTC; CDR3aa: CASSTTGRNYGYTF
d_gene: -; j_gene: TRBJ1-5; len: 13; abundance: once; v_gene: TRBV30; CDR3nt: TGTGCCTGGAGCCAGAGCAGGGGTCAGCCCCAGCATTTT; CDR3aa: CAWSQSRGQPQHF
d_gene: -; j_gene: TRBJ2-7; len: 14; abundance: -; v_gene: TRBV19; CDR3nt: TGTGCCAGTAGACAGGGTTGGAGCTCCTACGAGCAGTACTTC; CDR3aa: CASRQGWSSYEQYF
d_gene: -; j_gene: TRBJ1-1; len: 14; abundance: -; v_gene: TRBV2; CDR3nt: TGTGCCAGCAGTGGCCCACAGCAGAACACTGAAGCTTTCTTT; CDR3aa: CASSGPQQNTEAFF
d_gene: TRBD1; j_gene: TRBJ1-5; len: 16; abundance: -; v_gene: TRBV5-1; CDR3nt: TGCGCCAGCAGCTTGGGTCCCAGGGGGCCCAATCAGCCCCAGCATTTT; CDR3aa: CASSLGPRGPNQPQHF
d_gene: TRBD2; j_gene: TRBJ2-1; len: 14; abundance: once; v_gene: TRBV5-1; CDR3nt: TGCGCCAGCAGCCAGGGACTAGCTTACAATGAGCAGTTCTTC; CDR3aa: CASSQGLAYNEQFF
d_gene: -; j_gene: TRBJ2-5; len: 13; abundance: -; v_gene: TRBV28; CDR3nt: TGTGCCAGCAGTTGTCTCCACCAAGAGACCCAGTACTTC; CDR3aa: CASSCLHQETQYF
d_gene: -; j_gene: TRBJ2-7; len: 15; abundance: -; v_gene: TRBV7-9; CDR3nt: TGTGCCAGCATCCCGGGGGGGGACAGTTCCTACGAGCAGTACTTC; CDR3aa: CASIPGGDSSYEQYF
d_gene: TRBD2; j_gene: TRBJ2-3; len: 16; abundance: -; v_gene: TRBV7-3; CDR3nt: TGTGCCAGCAGTCGCCAAGGCGGGGGGGCCGCAGATACGCAGTATTTT; CDR3aa: CASSRQGGGAADTQYF